This TCR beta chain was recorded in a study of T cells in Graves' hyperthyroidism and ophthalmopathy. A few counts support this clonotype. V was cut by 4 bases and J by 6 bases, with 17 bases left in between. This CDR3 is 14 amino acids long. The germline CDR1 and CDR2 sequences are SGDLS and YYNGEE. The source of the PBMCs was approximately 9.5 ml of fresh peripheral blood. Regions amplified from RNA transcripts were the TCR beta CDR3 regions. TCR CDR3 regions were first amplified by RT-PCR with HTBI primers. TCRdb fed the multiplex PCR reads into MiXCR, producing one record per CDR3 protein. This table has fewer than 400,000 distinct CDR3 sequences, around a sixth appearing once.

The rearrangement uses TRBV9 and TRBJ2-7; D is undetermined. Sequencing was carried out using blood. The receptor's source is a man between 25 and 39 years old with Graves' hyperthyroidism. CDR3 in amino acids: CASSPDRLWGEQYF. The CDR3 DNA sequence: TGTGCCAGCAGCCCGGACCGCCTCTGGGGCGAGCAGTACTTC.